The 26 T cell receptor beta chains reported below all come from one sample, sequenced in a study of human CD8 memory T cell subsets (dated by TCRdb to the early 2020s). A Human TCR Profiling Kit was used to prepare UMI-labeled 5' RACE TCRbeta libraries. Following TCRdb reprocessing, every CDR3 protein sequence forms one entry, and DNA is not provided. In this sample's table one finds around 3,500 distinct CDR3 sequences. Of the sample, about 20% is held by the ten largest clones. Sequencing input: CD8+ T cells from PBMCs. These receptors were taken from a human donor in good health.

This sequence joins TRBV10-2 and TRBJ2-7. The CDR3 covers 13 residues. Germline V gene sequence: CDR1 WSHSY, CDR2 SAAADI. The CDR3 sequence: CASSPGTPLEQYF.

This chain uses TRBV13 with TRBJ1-1; no DNA is available, so the TRBD1 call from TCRdb remains unchecked. There are 15 residues in the CDR3. The germline V gene encodes CDR1 PRHDT and CDR2 FYEKMQ (reference sequence). CDR3: CASRPRGGMNTEAFF.

This clonotype shows up as medium-sized by frequency. The rearrangement uses TRBV7-2 and TRBJ2-5; the TRBD1 assignment by TCRdb is unverifiable without DNA. The CDR3 runs 15 residues. Germline V lookup: CDR1 SGHTA, CDR2 FQGNSA. The CDR3 reads CASSLTLDGQETQYF.

This clonotype is labeled medium-sized based on frequency. The chain carries TRBV12-3 or TRBV12-4 and TRBJ2-2. The CDR3 length is 11 residues. This CDR3 is CASTITGELFF.

This clonotype is labeled large (0.1 to 1%) based on frequency. The V and J genes are TRBV7-9 and TRBJ2-2; lacking DNA, the TRBD1 call made by TCRdb goes unchecked. Per germline, CDR1 SEHNR and CDR2 FQNEAQ (reference sequence). The CDR3 runs 15 residues. CDR3 region: CASVAPGRNTGELFF.

In terms of frequency, this clonotype is medium-sized (0.01 to 0.1%). V and J are TRBV7-9 and TRBJ1-1; TCRdb's D call, TRBD1, is unchecked because there is no DNA. The CDR3 consists of 13 residues. Germline loops: CDR1 SEHNR, CDR2 FQNEAQ (reference sequence). The CDR3 loop is CASSWDRPPEAFF.

This clonotype is called medium-sized based on its frequency. The gene calls are TRBV5-5 and TRBJ2-7; the TCRdb D gene call, TRBD2, has no DNA to confirm it. CDR3 length: 14 residues. CDR1 and CDR2 (germline): SGHKS, YYEKEE (reference sequence). The CDR3 is CASSQDGQNYEQYF. Variable domain in full (rest from reference TRBV5-5 and TRBJ2-7): DAGVTQSPTHLIKTRGQQVTLRCSPISGHKSVSWYQQVLGQGPQFIFQYYEKEERGRGNFPDRFSARQFPNYSSELNVNALLLGDSALYLCASSQDGQNYEQYFGPGTRLTVT.

V gene TRBV19 combines with J gene TRBJ2-5; TCRdb indicates TRBD1, and absent DNA this call remains unverified. CDR1 and CDR2 from the germline V gene are LNHDA and SQIVND (reference sequence). The CDR3 contains 15 residues. The CDR3 loop reads CASSAHWTGLETQYF.

The chain employs TRBV23-1 and TRBJ1-5. TRBV23-1 is recorded as an ORF, its role being uncertain. This CDR3 comprises 19 residues. The CDR3 sequence is CASSQRRVCGNSRNQPQHF.

This clonotype ranks as medium-sized in terms of frequency. The chain has TRBV6-6 and TRBJ1-1. The length of the CDR3 is 13 residues. The germline gives CDR1 MNHNY, CDR2 SVGAGI (reference sequence). This CDR3 reads CASSYGPQNEAFF.

This chain links TRBV28 with TRBJ1-2; the D gene TCRdb calls, TRBD1, cannot be checked with no DNA. Germline CDR1 reads MDHEN; CDR2 reads SYDVKM. This CDR3 is 14 amino acids long. The CDR3 reads CASSLAPAFYGYTF.

This clonotype is medium-sized by frequency. The chain uses TRBV20-1 and TRBJ2-7; TCRdb selects TRBD2, and the lack of DNA leaves this call unchecked. The germline V gene has CDR1 DFQATT and CDR2 SNEGSKA (reference sequence). The CDR3 has 16 amino acids. The CDR3 here is CSALGTQETITYEQYF.

V and J are TRBV6-2 or TRBV6-3 and TRBJ2-2; TCRdb indicates TRBD2, and absent DNA this call remains unverified. Germline V gene lookup returns CDR1 MNHEY and CDR2 SVGEGT. CDR3 length equals 14 residues. The CDR3 here is CASSPATNTGELFF.

This rearrangement joins TRBV4-2 to TRBJ2-1; absent DNA, TCRdb's TRBD2 call cannot be checked. Per the germline V gene, CDR1 is LGHNA and CDR2 is YNFKEQ. The CDR3 runs 16 residues. The CDR3 loop reads CASSQRTSGAYNEQFF.

This clonotype registers medium-sized by frequency. This chain connects TRBV20-1 to TRBJ2-1; lacking DNA, the TRBD2 call made by TCRdb goes unchecked. Looked up from germline, CDR1 is DFQATT and CDR2 is SNEGSKA (reference sequence). The CDR3 sequence is 15 residues long. This CDR3 is CSASGPGLYYNEQFF.

This clonotype counts as medium-sized by frequency. The J gene is TRBJ1-2, the V gene TRBV29-1; no DNA is available, so the TRBD1 call from TCRdb remains unchecked. CDR3 size: 13 residues. Germline loops: CDR1 SQVTM, CDR2 ANQGSEA. CDR3 sequence reads: CSVIGTFPSGYTF.

The chain employs TRBV20-1 and TRBJ2-7; TCRdb indicates TRBD1, and absent DNA this call remains unverified. From germline, CDR1 is DFQATT and CDR2 SNEGSKA (reference sequence). The CDR3 is 15 residues long. CDR3 region: CSARSRDREPYEQYF.

Measured by frequency, this clonotype is medium-sized. The chain carries TRBV20-1 and TRBJ2-2; absent DNA, TCRdb's TRBD2 call cannot be checked. Germline-derived CDR1 and CDR2 are DFQATT and SNEGSKA (reference sequence). The CDR3 runs to 17 residues. The CDR3 is CSARAGWDGGNTGELFF.

This chain connects TRBV7-6 to TRBJ2-1; TCRdb's D call of TRBD2 is untestable without DNA. The CDR3 covers 15 residues. From germline, CDR1 is SGHVS and CDR2 FNYEAQ. The CDR3 region is CASSSLAGVYNEQFF.

This clonotype is classed as medium-sized by frequency. The chain recombines TRBV10-3 with TRBJ1-1. Per germline, CDR1 ENHRY and CDR2 SYGVKD. The CDR3 loop spans 13 amino acids. CDR3 residues: CAISESDYTEAFF.

According to its frequency, this clonotype is medium-sized. The chain uses TRBV20-1 and TRBJ2-3; the D gene TCRdb calls, TRBD2, cannot be checked with no DNA. Germline CDR1 reads DFQATT; CDR2 reads SNEGSKA (reference sequence). The CDR3 loop spans 12 amino acids. The CDR3 sequence: CSGARETDTQYF.

This chain joins TRBV2 and TRBJ2-7. Germline V gene lookup returns CDR1 SNHLY and CDR2 FYNNEI. The CDR3 covers 12 residues. CDR3 sequence reads: CASKKSSYEQYF.

This clonotype shows up as medium-sized by frequency. CDR3 loop: CSARGANEQFF. The V and J genes are TRBV20-1 and TRBJ2-1. Germline V gives CDR1 DFQATT, CDR2 SNEGSKA (reference sequence). The length of the CDR3 is 11 residues.

By frequency, this clonotype registers medium-sized (0.01 to 0.1%). The rearrangement uses TRBV9 and TRBJ1-1; absent DNA, TCRdb's TRBD1 call cannot be checked. The CDR3 runs 16 residues. Germline V gives CDR1 SGDLS, CDR2 YYNGEE. The CDR3 spells CASSGHPTGKNTEAFF.

This clonotype counts as medium-sized (0.01 to 0.1%) by frequency. The CDR3 sequence is CASSSRDGTYEQYF. V is TRBV11-3 and J is TRBJ2-7; the TRBD1 assignment by TCRdb is unverifiable without DNA. Germline CDR1 is SGHNT and CDR2 is YENEEA. There are 14 residues in the CDR3.

The CDR3 here is CASSGTGLDYNEQFF. This chain joins TRBV6-2 or TRBV6-3 and TRBJ2-1; TCRdb reports TRBD1, a call that lacks DNA to check it against. CDR3 length equals 15 residues. CDR1 and CDR2 from the germline V gene are MNHEY and SVGEGT.